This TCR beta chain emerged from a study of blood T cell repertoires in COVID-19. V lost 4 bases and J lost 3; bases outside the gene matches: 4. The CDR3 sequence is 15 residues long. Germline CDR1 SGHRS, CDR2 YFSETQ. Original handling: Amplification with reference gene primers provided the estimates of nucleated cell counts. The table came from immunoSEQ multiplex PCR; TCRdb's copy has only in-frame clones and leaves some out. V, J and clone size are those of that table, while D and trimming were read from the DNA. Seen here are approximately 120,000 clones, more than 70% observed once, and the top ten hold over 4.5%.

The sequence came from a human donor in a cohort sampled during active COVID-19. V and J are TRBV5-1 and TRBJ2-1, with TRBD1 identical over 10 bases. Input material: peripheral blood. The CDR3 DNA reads TGCGCCAGCAGCCGAGGACAGGGGGGCTACAATGAGCAGTTCTTC. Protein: CASSRGQGGYNEQFF.